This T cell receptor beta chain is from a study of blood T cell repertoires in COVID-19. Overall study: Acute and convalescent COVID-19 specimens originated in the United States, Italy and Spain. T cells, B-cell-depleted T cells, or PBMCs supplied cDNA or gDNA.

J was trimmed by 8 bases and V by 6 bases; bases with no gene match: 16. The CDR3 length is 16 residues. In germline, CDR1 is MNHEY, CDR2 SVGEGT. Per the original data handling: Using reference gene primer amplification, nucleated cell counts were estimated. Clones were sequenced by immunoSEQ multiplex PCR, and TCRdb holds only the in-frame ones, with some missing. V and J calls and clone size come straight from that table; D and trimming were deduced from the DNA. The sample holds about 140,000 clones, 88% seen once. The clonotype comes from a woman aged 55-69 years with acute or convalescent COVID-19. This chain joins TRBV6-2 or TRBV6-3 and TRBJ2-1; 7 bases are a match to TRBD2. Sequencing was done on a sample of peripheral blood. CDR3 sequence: CASSLQRGGFGYEQFF. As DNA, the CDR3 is TGTGCCAGCAGCCTACAGCGGGGAGGATTCGGCTATGAGCAGTTCTTC.